This TCR beta chain was recovered during a study of cytomegalovirus exposure and HLA in healthy donors. Study observations and caveats: Most CMV-associated TCR beta chains were later found to appear HLA-restricted. The records held CMV serostatus as the only immune exposure information. Cytomegalovirus status was reportedly diagnosed by the classifier with high sensitivity and specificity.

The PCR ran on 60 Vbeta and 13 Jbeta primers. The method was immunoSEQ multiplex PCR; TCRdb's version includes in-frame clones alone and lacks a portion of them. This sample carries about 150,000 clones, around 84% of them seen once, and the ten largest clones take roughly 3.1%. Germline CDR1 is MNHNY and CDR2 is SVGAGI (reference sequence). The CDR3 runs to 12 residues. V lost 8 bases and J lost 5; bases outside the gene matches: 4. A word on this clone: Its antigen is as yet unknown.

The TCR originated in a man aged 35-49 years in good health and CMV-seropositive. Specimen: PBMCs. J is TRBJ2-7 and V is TRBV6-6; 9 bases are a match to TRBD1. The CDR3 sequence: CASGTGYNEQYF. The CDR3, as DNA: TGTGCCAGCGGGACAGGGTACAACGAGCAGTACTTC.